This T cell receptor (beta chain) was sequenced during a study of T-cell reconstitution after alpha-beta-depleted transplantation in children. Findings and limits, study-wide: T-cell counts and diversity at one year post-transplant came mainly from newly produced T cells.

The germline V gene encodes CDR1 DFQATT and CDR2 SNEGSKA (reference sequence). The CDR3 runs to 13 residues. J lost 5 bases, V lost 5 bases, and 8 bases had no gene match. Preparation of the TCRbeta library was carried out with unique molecular identifiers. TCRdb redid the calling of the PCR reads with MiXCR, one entry per CDR3 protein. The repertoire consists of about 590,000 distinct CDR3 sequences, with around 13% occurring once and the leading ten covering 2.2%. Comments on this clonotype: What it binds is unknown.

Sequenced here: PBMCs, mostly from graft donor cells, sampled 360 days after TCRalphabeta/CD19-depleted stem cell transplant. This clonotype originated in a male patient between 10 and 17 years old who had a stem cell transplant for acute myeloid leukemia, so the T cells may come from the graft donor. This sequence joins TRBV20-1 and TRBJ2-7, with 8 bases fitting TRBD2. The CDR3 nucleotides read TGCAGTGCTGCGAGGACTAGCTACCACGAGCAGTACTTC. Amino acids: CSAARTSYHEQYF.